The clone carrying this T cell receptor (beta chain) has more than one count but fewer than ten. Antigen specificity is unknown. CDR3 length: 13 residues. CDR1 and CDR2 from the germline V gene are MNHNS and SASEGT. V lost 1 base, J lost 9 bases, and 12 bases lay in between. This entry belongs to a study of beta chain features in type 1 diabetes. General observations from the study: In comparison with healthy donors, patients had naive, central memory and Treg TCRB repertoires that appeared more similar. Shorter TCRB CDR3s, moderately but significantly so, were found in Type 1 diabetes patients in all four CD4+ subsets.

cDNA synthesis used the whole RNA isolate, giving expressed TCRB sequences. Sequencing used immunoSEQ multiplex PCR; TCRdb keeps in-frame clones, though not all of them. The sample lists some 640,000 clones, about 14% occurring once. This TCR came from a man aged 18 to 35 with type 1 diabetes. The sequenced sample consisted of naive CD4+ T cells from blood. The genes are TRBV6-1 and TRBJ2-5, with no clear D. DNA for the CDR3: TGTGCCAGCAGTGAAGGGGCCCCCCAAGCCCAGTACTTC. It translates to CASSEGAPQAQYF.